Sequencing of this TCR beta chain was carried out in a study of T cells in localized non-small cell lung cancer. The method was immunoSEQ multiplex PCR; TCRdb's version includes in-frame clones alone and lacks a portion of them. The sample holds 23,000 or so clones, roughly nine tenths seen once. CDR3 length: 14 residues. CDR1 is SNHLY, CDR2 FYNNEI, per germline. Trimming removed 8 bases from V and 4 bases from J; junction bases left unmatched: 7. The chain has TRBV2 and TRBJ1-5, with TRBD1 matching over 8 bases. This clonotype originated in a woman aged 35 to 75 with stage I lung adenocarcinoma. Source: peripheral blood, taken before any cancer treatment. The CDR3 nucleotides read TGTGCCAGCCGTCAAACAGGGGGTAATCAGCCCCAGCATTTT. This sequence encodes CASRQTGGNQPQHF.